This paragraph covers one T cell receptor (beta chain) sequence. V was clipped by 4 bases and J by 4 bases, with 11 bases between them. Germline CDR1 and CDR2: LNHDA and SQIVND (reference sequence). The CDR3 is 14 residues long. This sample was taken from a study of blood T cell repertoires in COVID-19. Only in-frame clones appear in the TCRdb table, and some are missing; sequencing was by immunoSEQ multiplex PCR. The sample records 300,000 or so clones, under 95% being singletons. This rearrangement joins TRBV19 to TRBJ1-5; perhaps TRBD1 as D (5 bases). The source of this sequence is a man aged 55 to 70 who had recovered from COVID-19. The sample consisted of PBMCs or T cells enriched from blood (not recorded which). The chain's CDR3 is CASSNGGSNQPQHF. CDR3 sequence (DNA): TGTGCCAGTAGTAATGGGGGGTCGAATCAGCCCCAGCATTTT.